The clone carrying this TCR beta chain was counted once. Using a J-beta primer mix together with a sample-barcoded 5' primer, a second PCR was run for roughly 6 to 11 cycles. Via MiXCR, TCRdb re-called the 5' RACE reads, giving one row per CDR3 protein. The top ten clones hold approximately 15% of a sample with 850,000 to 950,000 distinct CDR3 sequences, 25% to 35% of them seen once. Trimming removed 5 bases from V and 5 bases from J; junction bases left unmatched: 6. Germline CDR1 reads SGHRS; CDR2 reads YFSETQ. CDR3 length: 14 residues. The data belong to a study of blood T cells in healthy people across ages.

The chain joins TRBV5-1 to TRBJ2-1; TRBD2 matches 8 bases. This clonotype was obtained from a woman aged 80 or over in good health. Sequenced sample: blood. The CDR3 DNA follows: TGCGCCAGCAGATACGGGGGGGGCGACAATGAGCAGTTCTTC. Translation: CASRYGGGDNEQFF.